This T cell receptor (beta chain) was sequenced in a study of blood T cell repertoires in COVID-19 (dated by TCRdb to the early 2020s). Broadly, across the study: Samples covering the acute and convalescent phases of COVID-19 were provided by collaborators in the United States, Italy and Spain. The samples were drawn from the first 160 participants of the ongoing ImmuneRACE study and from roughly 1,300 subjects provided by 6 global collaborators. Sample metadata almost always included a de-identified subject ID, COVID-19 status, age in years and sex. Where HLA class I and class II types were available, the types were taken from metadata supplied by the sample provider, not from assay-based typing. The repertoires were released in a freely available public database meant as a resource for research on the immune response to SARS-CoV-2. The dataset comprised deeply sampled blood TCRbeta repertoires from subjects exposed to, actively infected with, or recovered from COVID-19. The material from the prospective study consisted of cDNA or gDNA derived from T cells, B-cell-depleted T cells, or PBMCs. The study at large found these results: The amount of clinical and demographic metadata varied by source and participant and was provided uncurated.

From cysteine to phenylalanine, the CDR3 is 17 amino acids long. Only the CDR3 DNA is retained, 51 bases long and in frame from the first base. As encoded in the germline V gene, CDR1 is KGHSH while CDR2 is LQKENI. V is pared back by 1 base and J by 1 base, with 13 bases lying between the germline termini. Whole blood was collected in K2EDTA tubes by collaborating institutions according to the institutions' own protocols. For TCRbeta analysis, collaborator samples were shipped as frozen whole blood, as isolated PBMCs, or as DNA extracted from either sample type. A note on this clone: This receptor's antigen is unknown. No much larger clone exists at a distance of one base, and base qualities are not known.

TCRbeta CDR3 regions were amplified from genomic DNA by means of the immunoSEQ Assay, a bias-controlled multiplex PCR. On the study's bioinformatics: Within the assay, amplification of reference gene primers was used to estimate how many nucleated cells each sample contained. To quantify the absolute abundance of each unique TCRbeta CDR3 rearrangement, sequence reads were collapsed and filtered. For each sample, productive Simpson clonality was calculated as the square root of Simpson's diversity index over productive rearrangements. In its TCRdb copy, this immuneACCESS table keeps in-frame sequences only and misses some clones. Where compared with another copy, unresolved V genes explain less than half of these, and the others have no known cause. The V and J calls and the clone size are those of that table, but D and trimming were determined from the DNA. The sample contains 55,000 to 80,000 clones, over 75% of them found a single time. The ten largest clonotypes hold around 1.2% of the sample.

This chain joins TRBV18 to TRBJ2-2; a tentative D call is TRBD1 (6 bases match). The receptor was derived from a woman in her sixties with acute or convalescent COVID-19. Input material: peripheral blood. The DNA reads TGTGCCAGCTCACCACTAGGGGGAGATCTGAACACCGGGGAGCTGTTTTTT. Its translation is CASSPLGGDLNTGELFF.